These 9 T cell receptor beta chains share one sample of origin, sequenced in a study of beta chain features in type 1 diabetes. Of the isolated RNA, all was reverse transcribed, and so the sequenced material was expressed TCRB transcripts. Generated by immunoSEQ multiplex PCR, the TCRdb table keeps only in-frame clones and is missing some. The sample has roughly 150,000 clones, just over 8% seen once. Findings and caveats of the study: All four CD4+ subsets of Type 1 diabetes patients contained TCRB CDR3s that were moderately but significantly shorter.

These receptors lack a known antigen. The material sequenced was central memory CD4+ T cells from blood. The receptor source for this set is a woman between 18 and 29 years old with type 1 diabetes.

This clone was counted only a few times. The J gene is TRBJ2-2, the V gene TRBV7-2; TRBD2 matches at 10 bases. V was pared by 5 bases and J by 4 bases, with 1 base of the junction left unmatched. The V gene's germline CDR1 is SGHTA and CDR2 FQGNSA. This CDR3 contains 14 residues. Written as DNA, the CDR3 is TGTGCCAGCAGCAGCGGGGGGGCCACCGGGGAGCTGTTTTTT. Translating it yields CASSSGGATGELFF.

This clone was seen more than once but under ten times. This chain uses TRBV25-1 with TRBJ2-3; tentative D call: TRBD2 (5 bases). This CDR3 region has 14 residues. Trimming pared 3 bases from V and 2 bases from J, leaving 9 bases between. Germline values: CDR1 MGHDK, CDR2 SYGVNS. The CDR3 sequence is CASSDLRDTDTQYF. The DNA for the CDR3 is TGTGCCAGCAGTGATTTGAGGGACACAGATACGCAGTATTTT.

This clone has only a few counts. The chain couples TRBV4-3 to TRBJ2-5, with 8 nucleotides matching TRBD2. Germline V gene sequence: CDR1 LGHNA, CDR2 YSLEER. This CDR3 region has 18 residues. V lost 0 bases to trimming and J lost 5 bases; unmatched junction nucleotides: 14. The CDR3 bases are TGCGCCAGCAGCCAAGATTGGTCGGGAGGGCCGGTCCAGGAGACCCAGTACTTC. Its protein product is CASSQDWSGGPVQETQYF.

This clone turned up a few times. The junction shows a germline mismatch at one end, possibly a read error. J is TRBJ2-3 and V is TRBV7-9, with D possibly TRBD1 on 5 matching bases. The CDR3 consists of 12 residues. CDR1 and CDR2 from the germline V gene are SEHNR and FQNEAQ (reference sequence). The chain's CDR3 is CASTLSKGTQYF. The CDR3 nucleotides read TGTGCCAGCACCTTATCGAAGGGGACGCAGTATTTT.

V usage is TRBV25-1 and J usage is TRBJ2-7; 7 positions agree with TRBD2. J gave up 4 bases and V 8 bases, and 2 bases lay outside the gene matches. This CDR3 is 11 amino acids long. Germline V gene data show CDR1 as MGHDK and CDR2 as SYGVNS. The CDR3 spells CASGREYEQYF. The CDR3 nucleotides are TGTGCCAGCGGGAGGGAATACGAGCAGTACTTC.

There are many counts of this clone. V is TRBV29-1 and J is TRBJ2-1, with TRBD2 matching over 9 bases. The CDR3 loop spans 14 amino acids. V was pared by 6 bases and J by 8 bases, with 11 bases of the junction left unmatched. Per the germline V gene, CDR1 is SQVTM and CDR2 is ANQGSEA. The CDR3 reads CSVAREGLRDEQFF. The CDR3 DNA follows: TGCAGCGTCGCGCGGGAGGGCCTTCGGGATGAGCAGTTCTTC.

This clone has only a few counts. The CDR3 region is CASSFESREKLFF. CDR3 nucleotides: TGTGCCAGCAGCTTCGAGTCACGGGAAAAACTGTTTTTT. The chain couples TRBV5-6 to TRBJ1-4; D uncertain. The germline CDR1 and CDR2 sequences are SGHDT and YYEEEE. Trimming took 2 bases from V and 8 from J, leaving 10 bases between them. This CDR3 has 13 amino acids.

The chain recombines TRBV19 with TRBJ2-2, with 7 nucleotides matching TRBD1. Germline V gives CDR1 LNHDA, CDR2 SQIVND (reference sequence). The CDR3 has 13 amino acids. Unmatched junction bases numbered 9, after V lost 4 bases and J lost 13 bases. The CDR3 is CASSTRTGRVLFF. The CDR3 DNA reads as TGTGCCAGTAGTACGAGGACAGGAAGGGTGCTGTTTTTT.

The V gene is TRBV28, the J gene TRBJ2-2; D is unresolved. The CDR3 extends over 11 amino acids. CDR1 is MDHEN and CDR2 is SYDVKM in the germline V gene. V lost 8 bases and J lost 5, with 6 bases in between. The CDR3 nucleotides are TGTGCCAGCCGCCGGACCGGGGAGCTGTTTTTT. This encodes CASRRTGELFF.